A selection of T cell receptor beta chains follows, all from one sample in a study of a mutant IDH1 vaccine in newly diagnosed glioma. Profiled with immunoSEQ multiplex PCR; TCRdb holds only in-frame clones, not every one. The table has some 70,000 clones, about four fifths seen once; the top ten hold roughly 8%. The specimen was PBMCs, collected from a glioma patient treated with radiotherapy, temozolomide or both. The receptors shown here come from a man between 50 and 59 years old with glioma. Each CDR3 is given with its conserved first and last residue. A D gene is named only where the DNA matches it firmly. Expanded clones get a size class; other rows say once, few or many, or leave the size out.

cdr3_aa cdr3_nt d_call j_call clone_size v_call
CASSANGLAGGEQYF TGTGCCAGCAGCGCAAACGGACTAGCGGGGGGCGAGCAGTACTTC TRBD2 TRBJ2-7 - TRBV9
CASSTTGTGGGELFF TGTGCCAGCTCAACGACCGGGACAGGGGGCGGGGAGCTGTTTTTT TRBD1 TRBJ2-2 - TRBV18
CAISGGQGFAEQFF TGTGCCATCTCCGGGGGACAGGGGTTCGCTGAGCAGTTCTTC TRBD1 TRBJ2-1 - TRBV28
CASSVGTGQETQYF TGTGCCAGCAGCGTAGGGACAGGACAAGAGACCCAGTACTTC TRBD1 TRBJ2-5 - TRBV9
CASSYVQGRQPQHF TGTGCCAGCAGTTACGTCCAGGGGCGACAGCCCCAGCATTTT - TRBJ1-5 - TRBV6-5
CASSLLTGGEKLFF TGTGCCAGCAGCTTACTTACAGGGGGAGAAAAACTGTTTTTT TRBD1 TRBJ1-4 - TRBV7-2
CASSLAPRTGNEQFF TGTGCCAGCAGCTTAGCGCCGCGGACGGGAAATGAGCAGTTCTTC - TRBJ2-1 once TRBV7-2
CASSFSGGGSQETQYF TGTGCCAGCAGCTTTTCGGGCGGGGGGTCCCAAGAGACCCAGTACTTC TRBD2 TRBJ2-5 - TRBV7-6
CSVDRDPQRVFF TGCAGCGTTGACAGGGACCCCCAAAGAGTTTTTTTT - TRBJ1-5 - TRBV29-1
CASSLGTGNQPQHF TGCGCCAGCAGCTTGGGGACAGGAAATCAGCCCCAGCATTTT TRBD1 TRBJ1-5 - TRBV5-1
CASSLATRGDTQYF TGTGCCAGCAGCTTGGCTACTAGGGGGGATACGCAGTATTTT - TRBJ2-3 - TRBV5-6
CASSLSSEGSGEQYF TGTGCCAGCAGCCTGTCGTCGGAGGGTTCGGGGGAGCAGTACTTC - TRBJ2-7 - TRBV9
CASSLGGTSGVSYEQYF TGTGCCAGCAGCTTAGGTGGGACTAGCGGGGTTTCCTACGAGCAGTACTTC TRBD2 TRBJ2-7 - TRBV7-2
CASSQDRAGAQYF TGCGCCAGCAGCCAAGATCGGGCGGGGGCGCAGTACTTC - TRBJ2-7 - TRBV4-1
CASSSGRGDYGYTF TGTGCCAGCTCGTCGGGCCGTGGGGACTATGGCTACACCTTC - TRBJ1-2 - TRBV18
CASSVVAGQGSYEQYF TGTGCCAGCAGCGTTGTGGCGGGACAGGGTTCCTACGAGCAGTACTTC TRBD1 TRBJ2-7 - TRBV5-5
CSVTVNYGYTF TGCAGCGTGACAGTGAACTATGGCTACACCTTC - TRBJ1-2 - TRBV29-1
CASSQGFGTGYQPQHF TGCGCCAGCAGCCAAGGGTTCGGGACAGGGTATCAGCCCCAGCATTTT TRBD1 TRBJ1-5 - TRBV4-3
CSVEALYTEAFF TGCAGCGTTGAAGCTTTGTACACTGAAGCTTTCTTT - TRBJ1-1 - TRBV29-1
CASSVTPARGHEQYF TGTGCCAGCAGCGTAACCCCGGCCCGGGGCCACGAGCAGTACTTC - TRBJ2-7 few TRBV9
CASSVQGTDTQYF TGTGCCAGCAGCGTACAGGGAACAGATACGCAGTATTTT - TRBJ2-3 - TRBV9
CASSESRPDTYNTEAFF TGCGCCAGCAGTGAGTCGAGGCCGGACACCTATAACACTGAAGCTTTCTTT - TRBJ1-1 - TRBV10-1
CASSLGQDPNYGYTF TGCGCCAGCAGCCTGGGACAGGACCCTAACTATGGCTACACCTTC TRBD1 TRBJ1-2 - TRBV5-1
CASLPSLTAKNIQYF TGTGCCAGCCTCCCCTCCCTTACAGCCAAAAACATTCAGTACTTC - TRBJ2-4 - TRBV6-5
CASSEWTESTDTQYF TGTGCCAGCAGCGAATGGACAGAGAGCACAGATACGCAGTATTTT - TRBJ2-3 - TRBV7-9
CASSEAAGGSTDTQYF TGTGCCAGCAGTGAGGCCGCGGGGGGTTCCACAGATACGCAGTATTTT TRBD2 TRBJ2-3 many TRBV6-4
CASSDSSYEQYF TGCGCCAGCAGTGACTCCTCCTACGAGCAGTACTTC - TRBJ2-7 - TRBV10-2
CASSPHGRKNIQYF TGTGCCAGCAGTCCCCACGGAAGAAAAAACATTCAGTACTTC - TRBJ2-4 - TRBV27
CASSAEAGPDTQYF TGTGCCAGCAGCGCTGAGGCAGGTCCAGATACGCAGTATTTT - TRBJ2-3 few TRBV7-2
CASSPRGRTGELFF TGTGCCAGTAGTCCGAGGGGGCGGACCGGGGAGCTGTTTTTT TRBD1 TRBJ2-2 - TRBV19
CASFGDGRQFF TGTGCCAGTTTCGGGGACGGGAGGCAGTTCTTC - TRBJ2-1 few TRBV2
CASTQRLLAGGPGADTQYF TGTGCCAGCACCCAAAGGCTACTAGCGGGGGGACCGGGGGCAGATACGCAGTATTTT TRBD2 TRBJ2-3 - TRBV2
CASSRGGATQYF TGTGCCAGCAGCCGAGGGGGGGCGACGCAGTATTTT - TRBJ2-3 - TRBV5-6
CAWSEGNEKLFF TGTGCCTGGAGCGAGGGAAATGAAAAACTGTTTTTT - TRBJ1-4 - TRBV30
CAWSVRVQSPLHF TGTGCCTGGAGTGTACGTGTCCAATCACCCCTCCACTTT - TRBJ1-6 few TRBV30
CASTPGRAAYEQYF TGCGCCAGCACCCCGGGGCGGGCGGCCTACGAGCAGTACTTC - TRBJ2-7 - TRBV10-1
CASSLDGGRVSGNTIYF TGCGCCAGCAGCTTGGACGGGGGGCGAGTATCGGGAAACACCATATATTTT - TRBJ1-3 - TRBV5-1
CASSLAGGDSYEQYF TGTGCCAGCAGTTTAGCCGGGGGGGACTCCTACGAGCAGTACTTC TRBD2 TRBJ2-7 few TRBV28
CASSPREGGYNEQFF TGTGCCAGCAGCCCTCGTGAAGGGGGATACAATGAGCAGTTCTTC - TRBJ2-1 few TRBV7-2
CASRGQGNTGELFF TGTGCCAGCAGGGGACAGGGGAACACCGGGGAGCTGTTTTTT TRBD1 TRBJ2-2 - TRBV6-4